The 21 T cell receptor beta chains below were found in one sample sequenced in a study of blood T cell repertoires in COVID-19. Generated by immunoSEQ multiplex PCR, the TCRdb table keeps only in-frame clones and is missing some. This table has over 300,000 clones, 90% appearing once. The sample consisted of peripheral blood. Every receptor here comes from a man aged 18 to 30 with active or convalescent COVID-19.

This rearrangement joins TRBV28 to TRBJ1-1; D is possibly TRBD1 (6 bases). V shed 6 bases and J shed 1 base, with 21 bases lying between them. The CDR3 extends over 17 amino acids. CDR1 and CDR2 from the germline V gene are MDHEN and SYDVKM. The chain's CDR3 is CASSRDRRSSPNTEAFF. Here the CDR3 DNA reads TGTGCCAGCAGCCGAGACAGGAGGTCGTCCCCGAACACTGAAGCTTTCTTT. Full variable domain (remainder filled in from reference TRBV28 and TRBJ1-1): DVKVTQSSRYLVKRTGEKVFLECVQDMDHENMFWYRQDPGLGLRLIYFSYDVKMKEKGDIPEGYSVSREKKERFSLILESASTNQTSMYLCASSRDRRSSPNTEAFFGQGTRLTVV.

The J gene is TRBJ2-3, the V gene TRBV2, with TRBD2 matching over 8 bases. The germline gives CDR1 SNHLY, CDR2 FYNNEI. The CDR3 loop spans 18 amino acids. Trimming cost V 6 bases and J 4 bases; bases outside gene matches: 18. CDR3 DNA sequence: TGTGCCAGCAGGAGAAAAGAAACGGGAGGGGGAAGGTCAGATACGCAGTATTTT. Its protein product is CASRRKETGGGRSDTQYF.

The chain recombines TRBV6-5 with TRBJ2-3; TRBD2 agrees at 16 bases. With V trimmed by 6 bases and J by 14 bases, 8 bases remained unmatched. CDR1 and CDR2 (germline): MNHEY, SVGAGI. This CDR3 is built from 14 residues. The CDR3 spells CASRPGTSGRVAYF. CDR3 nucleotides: TGTGCCAGCAGGCCCGGGACTAGCGGGAGGGTCGCGTATTTT.

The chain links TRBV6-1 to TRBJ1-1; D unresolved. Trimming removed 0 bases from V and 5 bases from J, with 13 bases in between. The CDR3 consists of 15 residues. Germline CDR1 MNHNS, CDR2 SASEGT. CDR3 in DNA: TGTGCCAGCAGTGAAGCCCCCATTGAGGGAACTGAAGCTTTCTTT. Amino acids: CASSEAPIEGTEAFF.

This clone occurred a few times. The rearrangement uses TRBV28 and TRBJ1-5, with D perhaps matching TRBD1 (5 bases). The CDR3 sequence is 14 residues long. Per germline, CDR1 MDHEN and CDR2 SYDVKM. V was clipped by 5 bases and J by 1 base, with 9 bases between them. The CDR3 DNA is TGTGCCAGCAGTGGTTCAGGGAGCAATCAGCCCCAGCATTTT. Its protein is CASSGSGSNQPQHF.

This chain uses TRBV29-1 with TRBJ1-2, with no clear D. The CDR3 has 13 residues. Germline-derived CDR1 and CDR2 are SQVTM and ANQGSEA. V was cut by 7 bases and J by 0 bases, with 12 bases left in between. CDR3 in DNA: TGCAGCGGACTTGGTGAATCTAACTATGGCTACACCTTC. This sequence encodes CSGLGESNYGYTF. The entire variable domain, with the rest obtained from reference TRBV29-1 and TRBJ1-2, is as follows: SAVISQKPSRDICQRGTSLTIQCQVDSQVTMMFWYRQQPGQSLTLIATANQGSEATYESGFVIDKFPISRPNLTFSTLTVSNMSPEDSSIYLCSGLGESNYGYTFGSGTRLTVV.

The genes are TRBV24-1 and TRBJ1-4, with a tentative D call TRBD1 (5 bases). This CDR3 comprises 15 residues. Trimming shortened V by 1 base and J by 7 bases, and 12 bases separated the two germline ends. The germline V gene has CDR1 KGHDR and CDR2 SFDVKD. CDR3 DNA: TGTGCCACCAGTGATTTCGAGGGAGGGGTTGAAAAACTGTTTTTT. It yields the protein CATSDFEGGVEKLFF.

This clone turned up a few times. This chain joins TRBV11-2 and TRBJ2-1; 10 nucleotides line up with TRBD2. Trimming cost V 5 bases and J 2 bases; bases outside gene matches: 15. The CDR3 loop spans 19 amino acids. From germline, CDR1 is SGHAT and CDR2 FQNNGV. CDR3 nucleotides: TGTGCCAGCAGCAGACAGAGCGGGGGGGCGTCATCAGCCTACAATGAGCAGTTCTTC. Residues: CASSRQSGGASSAYNEQFF. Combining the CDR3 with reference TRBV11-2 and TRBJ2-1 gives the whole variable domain EAGVAQSPRYKIIEKRQSVAFWCNPISGHATLYWYQQILGQGPKLLIQFQNNGVVDDSQLPKDRFSAERLKGVDSTLKIQPAKLEDSAVYLCASSRQSGGASSAYNEQFFGPGTRLTVL.

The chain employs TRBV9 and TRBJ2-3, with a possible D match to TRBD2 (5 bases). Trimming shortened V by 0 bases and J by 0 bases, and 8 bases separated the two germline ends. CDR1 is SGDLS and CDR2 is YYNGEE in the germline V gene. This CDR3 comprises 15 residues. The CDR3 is CASSVARTSTDTQYF. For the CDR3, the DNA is TGTGCCAGCAGCGTAGCCAGGACTAGCACAGATACGCAGTATTTT.

CDR3: CASSINNNPSYEQYF. DNA of the CDR3: TGTGCCAGTAGTATAAACAACAACCCTTCCTACGAGCAGTACTTC. The V call is TRBV19, the J call TRBJ2-7; D gene unclear. The CDR3 extends over 15 amino acids. Trimming took off 2 bases at V and 1 base at J, with 12 bases between the two ends. CDR1 is LNHDA and CDR2 is SQIVND in the germline V gene (reference sequence).

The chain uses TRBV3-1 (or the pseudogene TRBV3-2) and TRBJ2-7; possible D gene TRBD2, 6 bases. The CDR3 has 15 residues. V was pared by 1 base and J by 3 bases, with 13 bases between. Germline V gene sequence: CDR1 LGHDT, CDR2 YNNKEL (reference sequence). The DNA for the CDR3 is TGTGCCAGCAGCCAAGTGCCCGGGAGTTTCTACGAGCAGTACTTC. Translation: CASSQVPGSFYEQYF.

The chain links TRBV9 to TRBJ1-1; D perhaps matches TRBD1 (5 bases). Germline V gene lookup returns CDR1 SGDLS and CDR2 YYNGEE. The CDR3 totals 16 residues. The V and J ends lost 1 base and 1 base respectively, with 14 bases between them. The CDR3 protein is CASSVSPRVANTEAFF. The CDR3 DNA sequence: TGTGCCAGCAGCGTAAGCCCCAGGGTTGCGAACACTGAAGCTTTCTTT.

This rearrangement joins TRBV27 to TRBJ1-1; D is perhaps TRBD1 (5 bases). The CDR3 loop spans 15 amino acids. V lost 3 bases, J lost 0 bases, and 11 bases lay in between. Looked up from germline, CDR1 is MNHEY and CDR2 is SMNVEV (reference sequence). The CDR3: CASSLGGPLNTEAFF. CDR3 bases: TGTGCCAGCAGTTTGGGGGGTCCCCTGAACACTGAAGCTTTCTTT.

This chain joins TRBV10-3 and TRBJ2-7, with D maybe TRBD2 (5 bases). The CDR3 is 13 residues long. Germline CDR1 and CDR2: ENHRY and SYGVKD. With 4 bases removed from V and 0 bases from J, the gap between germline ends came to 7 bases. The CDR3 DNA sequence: TGTGCCATCAGTGTCGAGGGCTCCTACGAGCAGTACTTC. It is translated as CAISVEGSYEQYF.

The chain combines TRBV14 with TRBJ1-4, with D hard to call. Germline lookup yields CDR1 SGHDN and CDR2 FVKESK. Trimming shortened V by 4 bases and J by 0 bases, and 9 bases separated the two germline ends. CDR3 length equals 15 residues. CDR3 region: CASSPRSATNEKLFF. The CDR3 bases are TGTGCCAGCAGCCCCCGCAGCGCAACTAATGAAAAACTGTTTTTT.

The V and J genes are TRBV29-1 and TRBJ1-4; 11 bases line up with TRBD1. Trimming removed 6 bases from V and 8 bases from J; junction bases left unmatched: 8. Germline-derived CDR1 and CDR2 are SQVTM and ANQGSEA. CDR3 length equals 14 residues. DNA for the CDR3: TGCAGCGTCCAGGACAGGGGGCTTTTAGAAAAACTGTTTTTT. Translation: CSVQDRGLLEKLFF.

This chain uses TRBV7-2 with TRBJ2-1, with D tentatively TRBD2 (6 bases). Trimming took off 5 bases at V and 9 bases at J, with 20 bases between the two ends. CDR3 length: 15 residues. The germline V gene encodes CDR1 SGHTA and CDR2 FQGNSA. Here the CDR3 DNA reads TGTGCCAGCAGCAAAGGACTAAGAGTTTCGGGTGAGCAGTTCTTC. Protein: CASSKGLRVSGEQFF. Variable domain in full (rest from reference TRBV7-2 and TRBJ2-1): GAGVSQSPSNKVTEKGKDVELRCDPISGHTALYWYRQSLGQGLEFLIYFQGNSAPDKSGLPSDRFSAERTGGSVSTLTIQRTQQEDSAVYLCASSKGLRVSGEQFFGPGTRLTVL.

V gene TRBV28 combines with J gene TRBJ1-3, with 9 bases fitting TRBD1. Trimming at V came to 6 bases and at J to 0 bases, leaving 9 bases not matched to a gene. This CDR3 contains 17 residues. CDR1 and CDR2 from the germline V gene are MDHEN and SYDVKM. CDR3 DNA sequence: TGTGCCAGCAGCCCCAGGGACAGGGTATTCTCTGGAAACACCATATATTTT. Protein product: CASSPRDRVFSGNTIYF. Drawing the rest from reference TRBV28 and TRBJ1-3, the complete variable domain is DVKVTQSSRYLVKRTGEKVFLECVQDMDHENMFWYRQDPGLGLRLIYFSYDVKMKEKGDIPEGYSVSREKKERFSLILESASTNQTSMYLCASSPRDRVFSGNTIYFGEGSWLTVV.

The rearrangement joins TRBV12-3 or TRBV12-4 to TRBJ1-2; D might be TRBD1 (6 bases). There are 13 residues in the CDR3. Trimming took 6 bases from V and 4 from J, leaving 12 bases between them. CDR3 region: CASRTGGPYGYTF. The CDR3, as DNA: TGTGCCAGCAGGACCGGGGGGCCCTATGGCTACACCTTC.

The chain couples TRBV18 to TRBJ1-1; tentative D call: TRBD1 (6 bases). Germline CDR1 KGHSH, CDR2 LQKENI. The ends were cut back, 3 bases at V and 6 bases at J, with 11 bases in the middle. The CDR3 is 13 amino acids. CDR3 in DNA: TGTGCCAGCTCACCCAATACAGGGTCTGAAGCTTTCTTT. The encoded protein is CASSPNTGSEAFF.

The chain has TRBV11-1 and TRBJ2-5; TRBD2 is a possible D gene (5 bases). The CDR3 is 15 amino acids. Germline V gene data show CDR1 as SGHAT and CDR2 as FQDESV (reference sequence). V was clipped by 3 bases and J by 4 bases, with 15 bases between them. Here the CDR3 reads CASSFPGGRPETQYF. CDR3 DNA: TGTGCCAGCAGCTTCCCCGGAGGCAGGCCAGAGACCCAGTACTTC.